Following are 12 T cell receptor beta chains from one sample sequenced in a study of blood T cell repertoires in COVID-19. TCRdb's table, derived via immunoSEQ multiplex PCR, lists solely in-frame clones and lacks some. The table includes around 85,000 clones, around 91% detected once. Material for sequencing was peripheral blood. The receptors were sampled from a woman of 80 years or more with active or convalescent COVID-19.

J is TRBJ2-5 and V is TRBV30, with TRBD2 as a possible D gene (5 bases). Germline V gene sequence: CDR1 GTSNPN, CDR2 SVGIG (reference sequence). The CDR3 consists of 12 residues. V lost 7 bases and J lost 5, with 14 bases in between. DNA of the CDR3: TGTGCCTCTACTCTTGGCGGGGAGACCCAGTACTTC. Its translation: CASTLGGETQYF.

DNA for the CDR3: TGTGCCAGCAGTCCCACTAGCGGACAAGAGACCCAGTACTTC. As protein: CASSPTSGQETQYF. The rearrangement uses TRBV28 and TRBJ2-5, with 8 bases fitting TRBD2. V dropped 5 bases and J dropped 2; count of bases not matched to a gene: 4. The CDR3 is 14 residues long. Germline CDR1 and CDR2: MDHEN and SYDVKM.

The chain links TRBV29-1 to TRBJ2-3; D perhaps matches TRBD2 (5 bases). CDR1 is SQVTM, CDR2 ANQGSEA, per germline. V was shortened by 3 bases and J by 0 bases, with 13 bases between the two germline ends. The CDR3 extends over 15 amino acids. The CDR3 DNA reads as TGCAGCGTTGACGTCGGCGGGTTCAGCACAGATACGCAGTATTTT. This gives the protein CSVDVGGFSTDTQYF.

This chain uses TRBV27 with TRBJ2-1, with D possibly matching TRBD2 (5 bases). This CDR3 has 16 residues. Per the germline V gene, CDR1 is MNHEY and CDR2 is SMNVEV (reference sequence). V lost 0 bases, J lost 3 bases, and 12 bases lay in between. In DNA, the CDR3 is TGTGCCAGCAGTTTATCCCGGGGTTTAGACTACAATGAGCAGTTCTTC. Its translation: CASSLSRGLDYNEQFF.

The count of this clone is one. The chain links TRBV7-2 to TRBJ1-2; TRBD1 matches 10 bases. The CDR3 runs 17 residues. Losses at the gene ends were 4 bases for V and 6 bases for J; bases not matched to a gene: 14. In germline, CDR1 is SGHTA, CDR2 FQGNSA. The CDR3 loop reads CASSSTRDRGIGHGYTF. DNA for the CDR3: TGTGCCAGCAGCTCTACCCGGGACAGGGGAATTGGGCATGGCTACACCTTC.

This chain joins TRBV5-1 and TRBJ2-1; D is perhaps TRBD2 (5 bases). The V end lost 4 bases, the J end lost 9 bases, and 20 bases lay between the germline ends. Germline CDR1 is SGHRS and CDR2 is YFSETQ. The CDR3 loop spans 15 amino acids. The CDR3, as DNA: TGCGCCAGCAGCCCCTTGGGCGGGTCTGGGAGTGAGCAGTTCTTC. It encodes CASSPLGGSGSEQFF.

The table lists this clone with a count of one. This chain links TRBV5-1 with TRBJ1-2; TRBD1 matches 10 bases. The CDR3 has 14 amino acids. Germline V gene sequence: CDR1 SGHRS, CDR2 YFSETQ. V dropped 4 bases and J dropped 2; count of bases not matched to a gene: 2. DNA of the CDR3: TGCGCCAGCAGCCCGGGACAGGGGAACTATGGCTACACCTTC. Translated, it gives CASSPGQGNYGYTF.

The chain has TRBV11-3 and TRBJ2-1; D is perhaps TRBD1 (5 bases). V was cut by 0 bases and J by 0 bases, with 6 bases left in between. CDR1 and CDR2 (germline): SGHNT, YENEEA. The CDR3 contains 15 residues. This chain's CDR3 is CASSLDGASYNEQFF. The CDR3 DNA sequence: TGTGCCAGCAGCTTAGATGGGGCCTCCTACAATGAGCAGTTCTTC. The full variable domain, in which reference TRBV11-3 and TRBJ2-1 provide the parts outside the CDR3, is EAGVVQSPRYKIIEKKQPVAFWCNPISGHNTLYWYLQNLGQGPELLIRYENEEAVDDSQLPKDRFSAERLKGVDSTLKIQPAELGDSAVYLCASSLDGASYNEQFFGPGTRLTVL.

The chain joins TRBV28 to TRBJ1-1; 7 bases agree with TRBD1. Germline loops: CDR1 MDHEN, CDR2 SYDVKM. CDR3 length equals 16 residues. V gave up 6 bases and J gave up 0 bases; unmatched junction bases: 10. The CDR3 nucleotides read TGTGCCAGCAGGGGTACAGGGGTCCACATGAACACTGAAGCTTTCTTT. Amino acids: CASRGTGVHMNTEAFF.

This clone came up once. The chain uses TRBV19 and TRBJ2-2; 13 bases line up with TRBD2. The V and J ends lost 7 bases and 7 bases, in that order; junction bases with no gene match: 12. The CDR3 is 17 residues long. The germline CDR1 and CDR2 sequences are LNHDA and SQIVND (reference sequence). The CDR3 loop is CASIDLGLAGYGGELFF. The CDR3 region has the DNA TGTGCCAGTATCGACCTGGGACTAGCGGGATATGGCGGGGAGCTGTTTTTT.

This chain joins TRBV7-2 and TRBJ1-4; D might be TRBD1 (6 bases). CDR3 length: 13 amino acids. Trimming removed 3 bases at V and 8 bases at J, with 10 bases between. Germline loops: CDR1 SGHTA, CDR2 FQGNSA. CDR3 in amino acids: CASSFNQGEKLFF. The CDR3 nucleotides read TGTGCCAGCAGCTTTAATCAGGGGGAAAAACTGTTTTTT. The full variable domain, rest sourced from reference TRBV7-2 and TRBJ1-4, is GAGVSQSPSNKVTEKGKDVELRCDPISGHTALYWYRQSLGQGLEFLIYFQGNSAPDKSGLPSDRFSAERTGGSVSTLTIQRTQQEDSAVYLCASSFNQGEKLFFGSGTQLSVL.

The chain links TRBV3-1 (or the pseudogene TRBV3-2) to TRBJ2-5, with 14 bases identical to TRBD2. Germline CDR1 LGHDT, CDR2 YNNKEL (reference sequence). V lost 4 bases, J lost 5 bases, and 9 bases stayed unmatched. The CDR3 covers 17 residues. CDR3 DNA: TGTGCCAGCAGCCCGACGGGACTAGCGGGAGCTGGGGAGACCCAGTACTTC. Its protein is CASSPTGLAGAGETQYF.